This T cell receptor beta chain was documented in a study of technical replicates of blood from a few donors. This clone was seen only a few times. The germline V gene encodes CDR1 SGHRS and CDR2 YFSETQ. The CDR3 spans 15 residues. The V gene lost 3 bases and the J gene lost 1 base, with 13 bases spanning the gap. The protocol was immunoSEQ multiplex PCR, while the TCRdb copy is restricted to in-frame clones and leaves out a portion. This table holds about 97,000 clones, roughly 95% found once. This sequence was found in a human donor in good health. This chain links TRBV5-1 with TRBJ1-1; D perhaps matches TRBD1 (5 bases). The sequenced sample consisted of T cells isolated from PBMCs. Here the CDR3 DNA reads TGCGCCAGCAGCTATAACAGGTTTTCGAACACTGAAGCTTTCTTT. Translated, it gives CASSYNRFSNTEAFF.